Listed here are 15 T cell receptor beta chains from one sample, sequenced in a study of blood T cell repertoires in COVID-19. The method was immunoSEQ multiplex PCR; TCRdb's version includes in-frame clones alone and lacks a portion of them. The data show about 210,000 clones, around 87% seen once. The sequenced sample consisted of peripheral blood. Receptors were obtained from a man aged 55 to 70 who had recovered from COVID-19.

This clone was observed at least ten times. The chain combines TRBV9 with TRBJ2-2, with 8 nucleotides matching TRBD1. The J segment lost 2 bases and the V segment lost 3 bases, leaving 6 bases of the junction unmatched. This CDR3 is built from 16 residues. The V gene's germline CDR1 is SGDLS and CDR2 YYNGEE. The CDR3 DNA reads as TGTGCCAGCAGCGACCCCGGGACAGGAAACACCGGGGAGCTGTTTTTT. Encoded protein: CASSDPGTGNTGELFF.

The chain is built from TRBV6-4 and TRBJ2-7; possible D gene TRBD1, 6 bases. V was trimmed by 4 bases and J by 3 bases, leaving 10 bases between them. Germline V gene data show CDR1 as MRHNA and CDR2 as SNTAGT. The CDR3 covers 13 residues. The CDR3 here is CASSAQQGYEQYF. For the CDR3, the DNA is TGTGCCAGCAGTGCCCAACAGGGCTACGAGCAGTACTTC.

This chain joins TRBV11-2 and TRBJ2-7; 8 positions match TRBD1. CDR1 and CDR2 from the germline V gene are SGHAT and FQNNGV. The CDR3 totals 18 residues. V was clipped by 5 bases and J by 0 bases; unmatched bases: 15. DNA of the CDR3: TGTGCCAGCAGCCGCACCATACCGGGACAGGCAAACTCCTACGAGCAGTACTTC. This encodes CASSRTIPGQANSYEQYF.

The chain combines TRBV3-1 (or the pseudogene TRBV3-2) with TRBJ1-2, with TRBD1 matching 10 bases. V was pared by 0 bases and J by 3 bases, with 7 bases of the junction left unmatched. The CDR3 extends over 17 amino acids. Germline assignment: CDR1 LGHDT and CDR2 YNNKEL (reference sequence). CDR3 in amino acids: CASSQDTGTGADYGYTF. For the CDR3, the DNA is TGTGCCAGCAGCCAAGATACCGGGACAGGGGCAGACTATGGCTACACCTTC.

J is TRBJ1-6 and V is TRBV11-2, with 9 bases identical to TRBD1. Germline loops: CDR1 SGHAT, CDR2 FQNNGV. Trimming cost V 5 bases and J 4 bases; bases outside gene matches: 6. The CDR3 extends over 16 amino acids. CDR3 sequence reads: CASSPPGTGYNSPLHF. In DNA form, the CDR3 reads TGTGCCAGCAGCCCCCCAGGGACAGGGTATAATTCACCCCTCCACTTT.

The chain links TRBV7-2 to TRBJ1-2; D is perhaps TRBD1 (6 bases). Germline lookup yields CDR1 SGHTA and CDR2 FQGNSA. Trimming shortened V by 5 bases and J by 6 bases, and 16 bases separated the two germline ends. The CDR3 runs to 14 residues. This CDR3 reads CASSPLGGRDGYTF. The DNA of the CDR3 is TGTGCCAGCAGCCCACTAGGGGGACGGGATGGCTACACCTTC. Combining the CDR3 with reference TRBV7-2 and TRBJ1-2 gives the whole variable domain GAGVSQSPSNKVTEKGKDVELRCDPISGHTALYWYRQSLGQGLEFLIYFQGNSAPDKSGLPSDRFSAERTGGSVSTLTIQRTQQEDSAVYLCASSPLGGRDGYTFGSGTRLTVV.

The rearrangement uses TRBV10-2 and TRBJ1-1; D might be TRBD1 (5 bases). CDR1 is WSHSY and CDR2 is SAAADI in the germline V gene. The V and J ends lost 10 bases and 1 base respectively, with 16 bases between them. The CDR3 sequence is 14 residues long. Here the CDR3 DNA reads TGCGCCACCACCTTAGGGGCTGGGAACACTGAAGCTTTCTTT. Protein sequence: CATTLGAGNTEAFF.

A few counts support this clone. The chain couples TRBV21-1 to TRBJ1-3. TRBV21-1 is tagged as a pseudogene. The CDR3 loop spans 17 amino acids. CDR3 DNA sequence: TGTGCCAGCACCTGGGGGAGGAAAAGTTTTACCGGAAACACCATATATTTT. Translation gives CASTWGRKSFTGNTIYF.

The chain joins TRBV6-5 to TRBJ1-2; 8 positions agree with TRBD1. Germline V lookup: CDR1 MNHEY, CDR2 SVGAGI. V shed 11 bases and J 8 bases; nucleotides not matched to a gene: 10. The CDR3 loop spans 12 amino acids. DNA of the CDR3: TGTGCCTGCCAGGGGGCTGGTAGGGGCTACACCTTC. This sequence encodes CACQGAGRGYTF.

V gene TRBV15 combines with J gene TRBJ2-7; 16 bases fit TRBD2. V trimming: 3 bases; J trimming: 2 bases; junction bases outside the gene matches: 1. Germline CDR1 and CDR2: LNHNV and YYDKDF (reference sequence). There are 16 residues in the CDR3. The chain's CDR3 is CATSSGTSGRAYEQYF. CDR3 DNA: TGTGCCACCAGCAGTGGGACTAGCGGGAGGGCCTACGAGCAGTACTTC.

The V gene is TRBV5-3, the J gene TRBJ2-2, with 9 positions matching TRBD2. TRBV5-3 is placed among ORFs of uncertain function. Trimming cost V 3 bases and J 5 bases; bases outside gene matches: 5. The CDR3 sequence is 15 residues long. Here the CDR3 reads CARSSVAGDTGELFF. The DNA for the CDR3 is TGTGCCAGAAGCTCGGTAGCGGGAGATACCGGGGAGCTGTTTTTT.

The chain links TRBV11-1 to TRBJ2-5, with TRBD2 matching 10 bases. The length of the CDR3 is 15 residues. Germline lookup yields CDR1 SGHAT and CDR2 FQDESV (reference sequence). Losses at the gene ends were 5 bases for V and 1 base for J; bases not matched to a gene: 4. The CDR3 coding sequence is TGTGCCAGCAGCACAAGCGGGAGGGCCCAAGAGACCCAGTACTTC. It is translated as CASSTSGRAQETQYF.

The chain joins TRBV7-2 to TRBJ2-3; 12 bases fit TRBD2. J gave up 5 bases and V 2 bases, and 14 bases lay outside the gene matches. The CDR3 consists of 19 residues. Germline CDR1 reads SGHTA; CDR2 reads FQGNSA. This CDR3 is CASSLIMWASGGARDTQYF. As DNA, the CDR3 is TGTGCCAGCAGCTTAATAATGTGGGCTAGCGGGGGGGCCAGAGATACGCAGTATTTT.

This clone was picked up a small number of times. The chain couples TRBV6-4 to TRBJ1-1; D is possibly TRBD1 (5 bases). Germline loops: CDR1 MRHNA, CDR2 SNTAGT. V was trimmed by 5 bases and J by 5 bases, leaving 18 bases between them. The CDR3 has 15 amino acids. The chain's CDR3 is CASSLTDGGGTEAFF. In DNA, the CDR3 is TGTGCCAGCAGTCTCACCGACGGGGGAGGAACTGAAGCTTTCTTT.

This chain links TRBV9 with TRBJ2-2, with TRBD1 matching 9 bases. Looked up from germline, CDR1 is SGDLS and CDR2 is YYNGEE. V lost 2 bases to trimming and J lost 4 bases; unmatched junction nucleotides: 15. This CDR3 region has 19 residues. The CDR3 protein is CASSVHTIQGARGTGELFF. The CDR3 nucleotides read TGTGCCAGCAGCGTCCATACCATACAGGGGGCGAGGGGCACCGGGGAGCTGTTTTTT. The complete variable domain, with remaining parts taken from reference TRBV9 and TRBJ2-2, reads DSGVTQTPKHLITATGQRVTLRCSPRSGDLSVYWYQQSLDQGLQFLIQYYNGEERAKGNILERFSAQQFPDLHSELNLSSLELGDSALYFCASSVHTIQGARGTGELFFGEGSRLTVL.